This T cell receptor beta chain was observed in a study of shared clonotypes between healthy human individuals. As for this clone: Its cognate antigen is unknown.

The V gene's germline CDR1 is MDHEN and CDR2 SYDVKM. After removal of 7 bases from V and 3 bases from J, the junction contained 7 bases not matched to a gene. The CDR3 is made up of 14 amino acids. Deep level was the assay's run setting. Sorted-subset replicate PCR reactions contained approximately 190 ng DNA, corresponding to tens of thousands of T cell genomes. Sequencing used immunoSEQ multiplex PCR; TCRdb keeps in-frame clones, though not all of them. In the table there are 2 million to 2.5 million clones, 85% to 95% of which are singletons. Regarding the study as a whole: Some naive CD4 clonotypes, roughly 4.7%, turned up in common across four donors. Limitation of the genetic and exposure-history diversity represented came from the few donors.

The chain joins TRBV28 to TRBJ2-5, with 8 bases that match TRBD1. The clonotype was recovered from a man younger than 35 in good health. Some clones in this sample may be carry-over from other donors' samples. Source material: naive CD4+ T cells from PBMCs. Subset given: CD45RA+ positively selected. The CDR3 sequence is CASKRDRFKETQYF. In DNA form, the CDR3 reads TGTGCCAGCAAAAGGGACAGGTTTAAAGAGACCCAGTACTTC.